The source of this T cell receptor (beta chain) is a study of T cells in Graves' hyperthyroidism and ophthalmopathy. CDR3 length: 15 amino acids. The germline CDR1 and CDR2 sequences are LNHDA and SQIVND (reference sequence). V was pared by 5 bases and J by 1 base, with 4 bases of the junction left unmatched. A lack of ophthalmopathy progression within 18 months defined stable Graves' hyperthyroidism. Researchers took RNA transcripts and amplified the TCR beta CDR3 regions from them. A first-round RT-PCR of the TCR CDR3 used the HTBI primer set. TCRdb itself ran the multiplex PCR reads through MiXCR, one entry per CDR3 protein. The sample includes around 400,000 distinct CDR3 sequences, around 13% of them seen just once.

The V call is TRBV19, the J call TRBJ1-5; TRBD1 matches 8 bases. Sequenced input: blood. The receptor was derived from a woman aged 18-29 years with Graves' hyperthyroidism. As DNA, the CDR3 is TGTGCCAGTAGTTCGTACAGGGGGAGCAATCAGCCCCAGCATTTT. Translating it yields CASSSYRGSNQPQHF.